The following is a TCR beta chain sequence with its context. The CDR3 is 16 amino acids. V dropped 5 bases and J dropped 2 bases, with 16 bases sitting between them. Per the germline V gene, CDR1 is MNHEY and CDR2 is SMNVEV (reference sequence). The source of the sample is a study of blood T cell repertoires in COVID-19. Study context: Material from acute and convalescent COVID-19 was sourced from the United States, Italy and Spain.

Sequencing was performed with immunoSEQ multiplex PCR; in TCRdb, only in-frame clones are kept and a portion is missing. The table lists about 400,000 clones, around nine tenths of them singletons. The rearrangement joins TRBV27 to TRBJ2-1; maybe TRBD2 (6 bases). The TCR comes from a woman aged 45-65 years who had recovered from COVID-19. The sample taken for sequencing was PBMCs or T cells enriched from blood (not recorded which). The CDR3 nucleotides are TGTGCCAGCAGTCTAACCAGCGGGCCCGCCTACAATGAGCAGTTCTTC. Protein product: CASSLTSGPAYNEQFF.